The clone carrying this T cell receptor beta chain was observed a few times. The data were obtained in a study of identical twins. Via MiXCR, TCRdb re-called the 5' RACE reads, giving one row per CDR3 protein. The data contain a few hundred thousand distinct CDR3 sequences, more than 9% of them singletons. The CDR3 covers 16 residues. With V trimmed by 0 bases and J by 11 bases, 12 bases remained unmatched. CDR1 and CDR2 (germline): SGHDN, FVKESK. The same specimen was also included in a second study, on yellow fever vaccine responses in identical twins.

This sequence originates from a woman aged 18-30 years in good health. The source material was PBMCs. This chain links TRBV14 with TRBJ2-1; 8 bases map to TRBD2. CDR3 coding DNA: TGTGCCAGCAGCCAAGATCTAACCCCAGCGGGGGTAAAGCAGTTCTTC. Its translation: CASSQDLTPAGVKQFF.